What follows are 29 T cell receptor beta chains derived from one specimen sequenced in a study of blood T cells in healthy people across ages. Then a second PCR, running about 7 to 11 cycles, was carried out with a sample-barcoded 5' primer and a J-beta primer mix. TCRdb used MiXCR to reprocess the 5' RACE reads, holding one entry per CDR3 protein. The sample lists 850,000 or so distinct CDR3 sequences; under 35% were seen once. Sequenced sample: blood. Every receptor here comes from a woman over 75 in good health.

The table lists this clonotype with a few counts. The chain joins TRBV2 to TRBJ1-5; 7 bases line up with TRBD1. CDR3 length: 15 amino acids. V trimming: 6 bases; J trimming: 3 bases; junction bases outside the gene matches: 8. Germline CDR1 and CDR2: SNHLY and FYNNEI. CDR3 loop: CASRDRQGLNQPQHF. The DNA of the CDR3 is TGTGCCAGCAGGGACCGACAGGGTCTCAATCAGCCCCAGCATTTT.

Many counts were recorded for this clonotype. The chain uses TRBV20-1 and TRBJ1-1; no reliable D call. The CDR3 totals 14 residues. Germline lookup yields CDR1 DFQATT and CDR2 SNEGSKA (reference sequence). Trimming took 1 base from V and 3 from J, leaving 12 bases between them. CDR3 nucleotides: TGCAGTGCTAGAGGCCACCCCGGGGACACTGAAGCTTTCTTT. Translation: CSARGHPGDTEAFF.

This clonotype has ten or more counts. The CDR3 region has the DNA TGTGCCAGCAGCAACAGTAAGACTGAGCAGTTCTTC. Amino acid sequence: CASSNSKTEQFF. V is TRBV7-9 and J is TRBJ2-1; D gene unclear. The CDR3 sequence is 12 residues long. Germline V CDR1 and CDR2: SEHNR, FQNEAQ (reference sequence). The V and J ends lost 5 bases and 9 bases respectively, with 11 bases between them.

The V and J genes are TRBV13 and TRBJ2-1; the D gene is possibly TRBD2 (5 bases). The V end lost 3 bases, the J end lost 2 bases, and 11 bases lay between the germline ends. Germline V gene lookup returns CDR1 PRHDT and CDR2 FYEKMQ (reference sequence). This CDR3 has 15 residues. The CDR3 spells CASSLPAETYNEQFF. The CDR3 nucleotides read TGTGCCAGCAGCTTGCCAGCGGAGACCTACAATGAGCAGTTCTTC.

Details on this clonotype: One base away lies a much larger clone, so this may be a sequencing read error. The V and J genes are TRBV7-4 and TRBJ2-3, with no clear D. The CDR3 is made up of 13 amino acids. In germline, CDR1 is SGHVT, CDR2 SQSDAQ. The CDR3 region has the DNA TGTGCCAGCAGCTTAAGCCGCACAGATACGCGGTATTTT. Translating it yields CASSLSRTDTRYF.

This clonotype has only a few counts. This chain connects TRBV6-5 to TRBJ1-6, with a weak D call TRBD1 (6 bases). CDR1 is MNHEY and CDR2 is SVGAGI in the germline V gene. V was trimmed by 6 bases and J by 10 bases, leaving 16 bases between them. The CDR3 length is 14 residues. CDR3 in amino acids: CASSYREFDSPLHF. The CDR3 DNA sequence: TGTGCCAGCAGCTACAGGGAATTCGACTCACCCCTCCACTTT.

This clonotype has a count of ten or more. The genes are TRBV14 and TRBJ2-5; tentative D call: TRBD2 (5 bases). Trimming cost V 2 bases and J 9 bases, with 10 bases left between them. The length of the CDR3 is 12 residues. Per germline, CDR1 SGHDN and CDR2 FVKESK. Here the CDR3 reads CASSQLGGAQYF. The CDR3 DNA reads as TGTGCCAGCAGCCAACTTGGAGGTGCCCAGTACTTC.

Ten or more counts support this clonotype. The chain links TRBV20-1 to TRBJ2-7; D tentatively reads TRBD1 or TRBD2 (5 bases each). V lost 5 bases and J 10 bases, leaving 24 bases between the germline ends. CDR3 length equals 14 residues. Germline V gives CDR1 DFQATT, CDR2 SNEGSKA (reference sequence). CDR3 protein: CSASPGPLSGAQYF. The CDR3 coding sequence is TGCAGTGCTTCCCCGGGACCCCTTTCCGGGGCCCAGTACTTC.

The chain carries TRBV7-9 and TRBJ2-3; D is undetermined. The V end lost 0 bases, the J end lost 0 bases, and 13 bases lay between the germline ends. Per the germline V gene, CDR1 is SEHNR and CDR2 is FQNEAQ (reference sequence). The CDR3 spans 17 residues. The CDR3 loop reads CASSLAGRATSTDTQYF. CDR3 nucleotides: TGTGCCAGCAGCTTAGCGGGTCGGGCAACAAGCACAGATACGCAGTATTTT.

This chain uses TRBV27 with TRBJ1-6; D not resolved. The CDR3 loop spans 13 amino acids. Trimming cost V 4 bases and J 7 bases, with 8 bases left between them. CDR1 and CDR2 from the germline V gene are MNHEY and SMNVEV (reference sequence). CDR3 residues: CASSSWANSPLHF. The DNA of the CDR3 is TGTGCCAGCAGTTCTTGGGCCAATTCACCCCTCCACTTT.

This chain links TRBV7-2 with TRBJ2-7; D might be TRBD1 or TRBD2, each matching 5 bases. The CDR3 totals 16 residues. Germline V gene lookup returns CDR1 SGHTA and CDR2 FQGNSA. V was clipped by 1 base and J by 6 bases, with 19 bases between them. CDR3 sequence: CASSLVGQGVLSEQYF. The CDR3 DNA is TGTGCCAGCAGCTTAGTCGGGCAGGGAGTTCTTAGCGAGCAGTACTTC.

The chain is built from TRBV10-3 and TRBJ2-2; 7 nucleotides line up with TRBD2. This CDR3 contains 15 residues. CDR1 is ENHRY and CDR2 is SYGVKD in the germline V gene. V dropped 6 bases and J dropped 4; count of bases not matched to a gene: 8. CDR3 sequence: CAISRRGVGTGELFF. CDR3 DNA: TGTGCCATCAGCCGACGGGGGGTCGGCACCGGGGAGCTGTTTTTT.

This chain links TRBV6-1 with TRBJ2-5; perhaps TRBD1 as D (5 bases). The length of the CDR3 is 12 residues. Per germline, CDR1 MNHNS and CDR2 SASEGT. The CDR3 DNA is TGTGGGACGCAGGGCCCCCAGGGGACCCAGTACTTC. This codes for CGTQGPQGTQYF.

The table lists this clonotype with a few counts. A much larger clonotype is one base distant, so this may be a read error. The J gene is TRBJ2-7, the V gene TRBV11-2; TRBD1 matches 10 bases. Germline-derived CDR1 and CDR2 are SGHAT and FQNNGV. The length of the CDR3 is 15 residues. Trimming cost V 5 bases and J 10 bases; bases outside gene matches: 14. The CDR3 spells CASSMGQGIWEAQYF. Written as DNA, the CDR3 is TGTGCCAGCAGCATGGGACAGGGGATTTGGGAGGCCCAGTACTTC. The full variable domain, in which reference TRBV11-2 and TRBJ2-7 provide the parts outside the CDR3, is EAGVAQSPRYKIIEKRQSVAFWCNPISGHATLYWYQQILGQGPKLLIQFQNNGVVDDSQLPKDRFSAERLKGVDSTLKIQPAKLEDSAVYLCASSMGQGIWEAQYFGPGTRLTVT.

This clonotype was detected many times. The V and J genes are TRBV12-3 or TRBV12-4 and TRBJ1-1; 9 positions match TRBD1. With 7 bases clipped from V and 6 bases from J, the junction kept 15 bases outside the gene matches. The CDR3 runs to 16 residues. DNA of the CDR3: TGTGCCAGCACCACCCCGGGACAGGGCAGGTCAGCTGAAGCTTTCTTT. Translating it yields CASTTPGQGRSAEAFF.

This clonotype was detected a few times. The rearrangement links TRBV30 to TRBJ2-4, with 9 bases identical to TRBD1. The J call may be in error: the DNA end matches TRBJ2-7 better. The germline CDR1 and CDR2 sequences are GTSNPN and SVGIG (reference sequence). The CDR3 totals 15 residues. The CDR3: CAWTIGRTGVYEQYF. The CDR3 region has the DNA TGTGCCTGGACCATTGGTCGGACAGGGGTTTACGAGCAGTACTTC.

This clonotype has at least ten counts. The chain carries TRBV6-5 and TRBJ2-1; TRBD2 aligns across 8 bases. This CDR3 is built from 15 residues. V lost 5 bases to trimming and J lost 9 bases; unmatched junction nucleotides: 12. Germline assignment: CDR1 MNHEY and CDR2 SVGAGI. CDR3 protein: CASSPSGGGGGEQFF. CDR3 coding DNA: TGTGCCAGCAGTCCGAGCGGGGGTGGAGGGGGTGAGCAGTTCTTC.

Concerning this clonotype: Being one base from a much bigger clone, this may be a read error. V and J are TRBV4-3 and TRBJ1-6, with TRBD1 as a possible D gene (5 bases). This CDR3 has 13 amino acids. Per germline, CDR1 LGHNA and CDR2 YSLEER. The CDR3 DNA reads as TGCACCAGCAGGGAGGGGAGGAATTCACCCCTCCACTTT. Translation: CTSREGRNSPLHF.

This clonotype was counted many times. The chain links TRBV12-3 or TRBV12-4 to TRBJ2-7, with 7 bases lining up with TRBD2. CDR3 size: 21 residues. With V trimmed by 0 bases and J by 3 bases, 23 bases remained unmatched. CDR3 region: CASSLALGRAGGRDYIYEQYF. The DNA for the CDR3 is TGTGCCAGCAGTTTAGCGCTAGGGAGGGCCGGCGGCAGAGACTACATCTACGAGCAGTACTTC.

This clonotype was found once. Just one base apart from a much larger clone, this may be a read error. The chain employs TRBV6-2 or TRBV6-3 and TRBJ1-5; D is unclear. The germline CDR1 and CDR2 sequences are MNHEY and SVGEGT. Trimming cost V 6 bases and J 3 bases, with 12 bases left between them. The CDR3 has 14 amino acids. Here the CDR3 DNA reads TGTGCCAGCAGCAACGCAGGCGACAATCAGCCCCAGCATTTT. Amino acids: CASSNAGDNQPQHF.

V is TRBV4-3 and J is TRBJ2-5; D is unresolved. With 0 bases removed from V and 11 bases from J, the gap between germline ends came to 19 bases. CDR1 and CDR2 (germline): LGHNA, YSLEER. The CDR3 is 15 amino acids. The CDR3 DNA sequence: TGCGCCAGCAGCCAAGAGGTGGGTTCCTACAATGAGCAGTACTTC. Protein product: CASSQEVGSYNEQYF.

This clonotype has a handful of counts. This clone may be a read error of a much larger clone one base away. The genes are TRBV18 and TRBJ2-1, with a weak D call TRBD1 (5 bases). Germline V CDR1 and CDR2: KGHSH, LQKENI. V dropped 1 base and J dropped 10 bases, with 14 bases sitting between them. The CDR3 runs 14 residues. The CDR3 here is CASSPQDTSYEQFF. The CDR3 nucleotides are TGTGCCAGCTCACCACAGGACACCAGCTACGAGCAGTTCTTC. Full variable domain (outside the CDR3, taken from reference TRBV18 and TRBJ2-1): NAGVMQNPRHLVRRRGQEARLRCSPMKGHSHVYWYRQLPEEGLKFMVYLQKENIIDESGMPKERFSAEFPKEGPSILRIQQVVRGDSAAYFCASSPQDTSYEQFFGPGTRLTVL.

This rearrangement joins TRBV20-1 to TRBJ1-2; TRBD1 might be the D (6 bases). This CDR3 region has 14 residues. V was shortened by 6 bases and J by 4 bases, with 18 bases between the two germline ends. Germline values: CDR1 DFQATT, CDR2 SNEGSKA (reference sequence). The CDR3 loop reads CSALRAGGGYGYTF. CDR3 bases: TGCAGTGCCCTCCGGGCGGGGGGCGGCTATGGCTACACCTTC.

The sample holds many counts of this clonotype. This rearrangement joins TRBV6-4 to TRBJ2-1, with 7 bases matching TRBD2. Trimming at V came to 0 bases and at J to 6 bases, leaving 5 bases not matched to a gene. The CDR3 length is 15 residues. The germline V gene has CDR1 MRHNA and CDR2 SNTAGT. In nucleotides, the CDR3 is TGTGCCAGCAGTGACTCGACTCGCGGGGGCAATGAGCAGTTCTTC. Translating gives CASSDSTRGGNEQFF.

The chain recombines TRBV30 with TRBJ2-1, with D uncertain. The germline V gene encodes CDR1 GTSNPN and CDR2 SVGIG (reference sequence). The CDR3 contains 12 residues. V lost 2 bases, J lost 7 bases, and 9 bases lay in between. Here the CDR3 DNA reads TGTGCCTGGAGTCAAGCACAAAATGAGCAGTTCTTC. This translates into CAWSQAQNEQFF.

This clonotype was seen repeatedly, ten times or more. CDR3 in amino acids: CASRGTSLGETQYF. The CDR3 bases are TGTGCCAGCAGAGGGACTAGTCTTGGAGAGACCCAGTACTTC. The chain uses TRBV2 and TRBJ2-5; TRBD2 matches at 8 bases. This CDR3 region has 14 residues. With V trimmed by 6 bases and J by 4 bases, 7 bases remained unmatched. CDR1 SNHLY and CDR2 FYNNEI come from the germline V gene.

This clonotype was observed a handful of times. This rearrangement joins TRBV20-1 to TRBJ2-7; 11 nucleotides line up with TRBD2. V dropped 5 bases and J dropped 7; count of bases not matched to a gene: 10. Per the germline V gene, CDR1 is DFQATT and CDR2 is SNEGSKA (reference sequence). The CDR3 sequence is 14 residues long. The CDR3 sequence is CSALSGGAVGEQYF. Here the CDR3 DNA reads TGCAGTGCTCTTAGCGGGGGGGCCGTGGGTGAGCAGTACTTC.

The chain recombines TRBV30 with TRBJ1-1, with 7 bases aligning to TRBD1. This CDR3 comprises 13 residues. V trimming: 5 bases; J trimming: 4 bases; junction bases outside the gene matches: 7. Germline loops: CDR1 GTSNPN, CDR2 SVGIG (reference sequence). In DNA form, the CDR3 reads TGTGCCTGGGTTTCTGGACAGGCCACTGAAGCTTTCTTT. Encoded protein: CAWVSGQATEAFF.

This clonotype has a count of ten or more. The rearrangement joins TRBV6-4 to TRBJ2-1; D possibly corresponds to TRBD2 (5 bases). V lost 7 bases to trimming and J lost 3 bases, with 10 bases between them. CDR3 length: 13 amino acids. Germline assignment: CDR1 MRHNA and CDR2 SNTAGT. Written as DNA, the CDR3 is TGTGCCAGCAAGGACTCCCACTACAATGAGCAGTTCTTC. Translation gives CASKDSHYNEQFF.